What follows are 27 T cell receptor beta chains derived from one specimen sequenced in a study of graft-versus-host responses after intestinal transplantation. The authors plated around 200,000 CFSE-labeled responder cells with around 200,000 irradiated, violet-dye-labeled stimulator cells. Assay: immunoSEQ multiplex PCR; the TCRdb copy retains only in-frame clones and omits some. The table lists 17,000 or so clones, under 45% of them singletons. Sequenced here: alloreactive CD8+ T cells from a mixed lymphocyte reaction culture, sampled before intestinal transplant. Subset given: CFSE-low proliferating T cells sorted from approximately 6-day pre-transplant mixed lymphocyte reaction (GvH or HvG direction). The receptors derive from a human patient who received an intestinal transplant.

This clone was seen a handful of times. The rearrangement links TRBV9 to TRBJ2-1, with 7 bases matching TRBD2. CDR3 length equals 15 residues. The V and J ends lost 4 bases and 0 bases, in that order; junction bases with no gene match: 4. Germline CDR1 SGDLS, CDR2 YYNGEE. The CDR3 is CASSLGLPSYNEQFF. DNA for the CDR3: TGTGCCAGCAGCCTGGGACTACCCTCCTACAATGAGCAGTTCTTC.

This clone was seen a handful of times. This chain joins TRBV12-5 and TRBJ2-1; weak D call: TRBD2 (6 bases). V lost 1 base and J 10 bases, leaving 23 bases between the germline ends. The germline CDR1 and CDR2 sequences are LGHNT and FRNRAP. The CDR3 spans 17 residues. CDR3 bases: TGTGCTAGTGGTTTGGGAGGAGCGCGGCGGGAATCGAGGGAGCAGTTCTTC. Protein sequence: CASGLGGARRESREQFF.

V and J are TRBV29-1 and TRBJ2-5; D may be TRBD2 (5 bases). Germline V gene data show CDR1 as SQVTM and CDR2 as ANQGSEA. The CDR3 has 15 residues. V was clipped by 7 bases and J by 5 bases, with 23 bases between them. Here the CDR3 DNA reads TGCAGCGCCGAGAGGGTGTCCTTCGGCCGGGAGACCCAGTACTTC. Protein product: CSAERVSFGRETQYF.

J is TRBJ2-1 and V is TRBV27; 9 bases map to TRBD1. Germline-derived CDR1 and CDR2 are MNHEY and SMNVEV (reference sequence). This CDR3 spans 15 amino acids. The V gene end was trimmed by 4 bases and the J gene end by 4 bases; junction bases not matched to a gene: 5. The CDR3 nucleotides are TGTGCCAGCAGTTCCGGGACAGGGACGTACAATGAGCAGTTCTTC. Residues: CASSSGTGTYNEQFF.

This chain joins TRBV9 and TRBJ2-1; TRBD2 might be the D (6 bases). The CDR3 extends over 16 amino acids. CDR1 SGDLS and CDR2 YYNGEE come from the germline V gene. Trimming shortened V by 2 bases and J by 10 bases, and 22 bases separated the two germline ends. CDR3 amino acids: CASSVPLSGRSSEQFF. CDR3 bases: TGTGCCAGCAGCGTCCCCCTGTCCGGGAGAAGTTCCGAGCAGTTCTTC.

The table lists this clone with a few counts. This may be a read error, as it is one base from a much larger clone. In DNA form, the CDR3 reads TGTGCCAGCAGCTTCGGGACAGGGACCTACGAGCAGTACTTC. It specifies CASSFGTGTYEQYF. This chain joins TRBV27 and TRBJ2-7, with TRBD1 identical over 9 bases. Germline V lookup: CDR1 MNHEY, CDR2 SMNVEV (reference sequence). The ends lost 6 bases at V and 2 bases at J; junction bases unmatched: 5. This CDR3 has 14 amino acids.

J is TRBJ2-7 and V is TRBV7-6; D tentatively reads TRBD1 or TRBD2 (5 bases each). The CDR3 is 15 amino acids. The germline V gene has CDR1 SGHVS and CDR2 FNYEAQ. V lost 1 base and J 2 bases, leaving 12 bases between the germline ends. CDR3 nucleotides: TGTGCCAGCAGCTTAGACCCGGGGCAGCCCTACGAGCAGTACTTC. Its protein product is CASSLDPGQPYEQYF. The entire variable domain, with the rest obtained from reference TRBV7-6 and TRBJ2-7, is as follows: GAGVSQSPRYKVTKRGQDVALRCDPISGHVSLYWYRQALGQGPEFLTYFNYEAQQDKSGLPNDRFSAERPEGSISTLTIQRTEQRDSAMYRCASSLDPGQPYEQYFGPGTRLTVT.

This clone was seen more than once but under ten times. The chain has TRBV4-3 and TRBJ1-5; D ambiguous. With 1 base removed from V and 9 bases from J, the gap between germline ends came to 16 bases. The germline CDR1 and CDR2 sequences are LGHNA and YSLEER. CDR3 length equals 15 residues. The CDR3: CASSQAFGEGRPQHF. The CDR3, as DNA: TGCGCCAGCAGCCAAGCCTTTGGGGAGGGCCGGCCCCAGCATTTT.

This clone showed up just a few times. The chain recombines TRBV5-1 with TRBJ2-7, with 12 positions matching TRBD2. Germline-derived CDR1 and CDR2 are SGHRS and YFSETQ. The CDR3 has 17 residues. With V trimmed by 4 bases and J by 4 bases, 12 bases remained unmatched. CDR3 DNA: TGCGCCAGCAGCGGGAGACGACTAGCGGGAGTTCGATACGAGCAGTACTTC. Translated, it gives CASSGRRLAGVRYEQYF.

This clone was seen only a few times. J is TRBJ1-5 and V is TRBV27; 7 bases map to TRBD1. Germline V gene data show CDR1 as MNHEY and CDR2 as SMNVEV (reference sequence). This CDR3 has 13 amino acids. The junction had 2 bases not matched to a gene; V was cut back by 6 bases and J by 3 bases. The CDR3 bases are TGTGCCAGCAGCAAGGGGGCCAATCAGCCCCAGCATTTT. It yields the protein CASSKGANQPQHF.

This clone was recorded a few times. Just one base apart from a much larger clone, this may be a read error. As DNA, the CDR3 is TGTGCCCGCAGCTTGGAAGGGGGGGGCAATCAGCCCCAGCATTTT. Translation gives CARSLEGGGNQPQHF. The chain uses TRBV5-6 and TRBJ1-5; weak D call: TRBD1 (6 bases). CDR3 length: 15 residues. CDR1 is SGHDT, CDR2 YYEEEE, per germline.

The chain employs TRBV28 and TRBJ2-7, with D tentatively TRBD1 (6 bases). V lost 10 bases to trimming and J lost 3 bases, with 16 bases between them. The CDR3 runs 13 residues. In germline, CDR1 is MDHEN, CDR2 SYDVKM. The CDR3 reads CATGPGQFYEQYF. CDR3 sequence (DNA): TGTGCCACCGGACCGGGACAATTCTACGAGCAGTACTTC.

The chain uses TRBV27 and TRBJ1-6; D is unresolved. The CDR3 runs to 17 residues. V lost 0 bases and J lost 0, with 9 bases in between. Germline loops: CDR1 MNHEY, CDR2 SMNVEV (reference sequence). The DNA for the CDR3 is TGTGCCAGCAGTTTATCGAGTGTGGGCTCCTATAATTCACCCCTCCACTTT. Translated: CASSLSSVGSYNSPLHF.

This clone has just one count. The chain uses TRBV4-2 and TRBJ2-5; 8 nucleotides align to TRBD2. CDR3 length equals 21 residues. J gave up 4 bases and V 0 bases, and 22 bases lay outside the gene matches. Germline assignment: CDR1 LGHNA and CDR2 YNFKEQ. The chain's CDR3 is CASSQDLALAGRGWGRETQYF. The CDR3 DNA is TGTGCCAGCAGCCAAGATCTCGCGCTAGCGGGCAGAGGGTGGGGCAGAGAGACCCAGTACTTC.

The J gene is TRBJ2-1, the V gene TRBV7-6; maybe TRBD1 (5 bases). V was shortened by 5 bases and J by 4 bases, with 15 bases between the two germline ends. The length of the CDR3 is 15 residues. CDR1 and CDR2 (germline): SGHVS, FNYEAQ. CDR3 loop: CASSQGLVVYNEQFF. The CDR3 bases are TGTGCCAGCAGCCAGGGTCTGGTGGTATACAATGAGCAGTTCTTC. The full variable domain, with the rest looked up from reference TRBV7-6 and TRBJ2-1, is GAGVSQSPRYKVTKRGQDVALRCDPISGHVSLYWYRQALGQGPEFLTYFNYEAQQDKSGLPNDRFSAERPEGSISTLTIQRTEQRDSAMYRCASSQGLVVYNEQFFGPGTRLTVL.

V is TRBV7-9 and J is TRBJ1-2; D gene uncertain. The germline V and J ends were trimmed by 0 bases and 5 bases, with 10 bases remaining between them. CDR1 and CDR2 (germline): SEHNR, FQNEAQ (reference sequence). The CDR3 length is 14 residues. The CDR3 protein is CASSLASPSYGYTF. The CDR3 DNA reads TGTGCCAGCAGCTTAGCGTCCCCCTCTTATGGCTACACCTTC. Full variable domain (outside the CDR3, taken from reference TRBV7-9 and TRBJ1-2): DTGVSQNPRHKITKRGQNVTFRCDPISEHNRLYWYRQTLGQGPEFLTYFQNEAQLEKSRLLSDRFSAERPKGSFSTLEIQRTEQGDSAMYLCASSLASPSYGYTFGSGTRLTVV.

J is TRBJ2-1 and V is TRBV29-1; unclear D gene. V was clipped by 7 bases and J by 0 bases, with 16 bases between them. The CDR3 has 15 residues. CDR1 and CDR2 (germline): SQVTM, ANQGSEA. As DNA, the CDR3 is TGCAGCGCCGATCAGACATACCTCTCCTACAATGAGCAGTTCTTC. It encodes CSADQTYLSYNEQFF.

The chain carries TRBV7-4 and TRBJ1-2; D gene ambiguous. The CDR3 extends over 16 amino acids. V gave up 5 bases and J gave up 4 bases, with 20 bases separating them. Germline V gives CDR1 SGHVT, CDR2 SQSDAQ. The DNA of the CDR3 is TGTGCCAGCAGCCCACCCATTAGGGAGCGGGTCTATGGCTACACCTTC. It codes for CASSPPIRERVYGYTF.

V usage is TRBV4-3 and J usage is TRBJ2-7; 10 positions match TRBD2. J gave up 4 bases and V 3 bases, and 6 bases lay outside the gene matches. Germline V gives CDR1 LGHNA, CDR2 YSLEER. The CDR3 contains 15 residues. DNA for the CDR3: TGCGCCAGCAGCCACTTAGCGGGAGGTGGGTACGAGCAGTACTTC. Its protein is CASSHLAGGGYEQYF.

Concerning this clone itself: This CDR3 is also generated by other DNA sequences in the sample. The J gene is TRBJ2-7, the V gene TRBV7-2; perhaps D is TRBD1 or TRBD2 (6 bases each). The length of the CDR3 is 17 residues. In germline, CDR1 is SGHTA, CDR2 FQGNSA. The V gene lost 1 base and the J gene lost 2 bases, with 18 bases spanning the gap. The CDR3 coding sequence is TGTGCCAGCAGCTTAGAGCTCGCGGGACAAGGGGCCTACGAGCAGTACTTC. Translating it yields CASSLELAGQGAYEQYF.

The rearrangement uses TRBV4-1 and TRBJ2-1; D not resolved. Germline loops: CDR1 MGHRA, CDR2 YSYEKL. The CDR3 is 17 residues long. Trimming left V 7 bases short and J 9 bases short, with 28 bases between. The CDR3 region is CASNPRLLGRLAGEQFF. The CDR3 coding sequence is TGCGCCAGCAACCCCCGACTTCTTGGTAGACTCGCTGGTGAGCAGTTCTTC.

This clone was counted a few times. The chain employs TRBV5-1 and TRBJ2-5, with D tentatively TRBD2 (5 bases). Germline V gene sequence: CDR1 SGHRS, CDR2 YFSETQ. This CDR3 is built from 15 residues. V dropped 4 bases and J dropped 5 bases, with 18 bases sitting between them. CDR3 sequence: CASSPGPWRRETQYF. CDR3 DNA: TGCGCCAGCAGCCCCGGGCCCTGGAGGAGGGAGACCCAGTACTTC.

By share, this clone ranks as medium-sized (0.01 to 0.1%). The chain carries TRBV27 and TRBJ2-7; no clear D. Trimming took off 5 bases at V and 6 bases at J, with 14 bases between the two ends. The CDR3 loop spans 13 amino acids. CDR1 MNHEY and CDR2 SMNVEV come from the germline V gene (reference sequence). CDR3 region: CASSPPRAGEQYF. In DNA form, the CDR3 reads TGTGCCAGCAGTCCCCCCCGGGCAGGCGAGCAGTACTTC.

J is TRBJ1-2 and V is TRBV27, with TRBD1 identical over 7 bases. The J segment lost 5 bases and the V segment lost 0 bases, leaving 15 bases of the junction unmatched. There are 18 residues in the CDR3. Germline V gene data show CDR1 as MNHEY and CDR2 as SMNVEV (reference sequence). The CDR3 DNA reads as TGTGCCAGCAGTTTATCCGGCAGGGGGGGGGTAGGTTGGTATGGCTACACCTTC. It specifies CASSLSGRGGVGWYGYTF.

The chain couples TRBV2 to TRBJ2-2; 8 bases fit TRBD2. V lost 6 bases, J lost 0 bases, and 18 bases stayed unmatched. This CDR3 has 20 amino acids. CDR1 and CDR2 from the germline V gene are SNHLY and FYNNEI. CDR3 in DNA: TGTGCCAGCAGAGTTCGCCAGCCGGGACTAGATGGTCCGAACACCGGGGAGCTGTTTTTT. It specifies CASRVRQPGLDGPNTGELFF.

This chain connects TRBV21-1 to TRBJ1-1. TRBV21-1 is termed a pseudogene. The length of the CDR3 is 16 residues. The CDR3 is CASRMLVATIRTEAFF. The CDR3 DNA reads as TGTGCCAGCAGGATGCTTGTAGCCACAATTCGCACTGAAGCTTTCTTT.

This clone is medium-sized (0.01 to 0.1%) by share. V usage is TRBV4-2 and J usage is TRBJ2-5, with D hard to call. Trimming stripped 1 base from V and 9 bases from J, with 12 bases between. Looked up from germline, CDR1 is LGHNA and CDR2 is YNFKEQ. This CDR3 comprises 13 residues. In DNA, the CDR3 is TGTGCCAGCAGCCAAGGGGTTCTGTTGCCCCAGTACTTC. Its translation: CASSQGVLLPQYF.